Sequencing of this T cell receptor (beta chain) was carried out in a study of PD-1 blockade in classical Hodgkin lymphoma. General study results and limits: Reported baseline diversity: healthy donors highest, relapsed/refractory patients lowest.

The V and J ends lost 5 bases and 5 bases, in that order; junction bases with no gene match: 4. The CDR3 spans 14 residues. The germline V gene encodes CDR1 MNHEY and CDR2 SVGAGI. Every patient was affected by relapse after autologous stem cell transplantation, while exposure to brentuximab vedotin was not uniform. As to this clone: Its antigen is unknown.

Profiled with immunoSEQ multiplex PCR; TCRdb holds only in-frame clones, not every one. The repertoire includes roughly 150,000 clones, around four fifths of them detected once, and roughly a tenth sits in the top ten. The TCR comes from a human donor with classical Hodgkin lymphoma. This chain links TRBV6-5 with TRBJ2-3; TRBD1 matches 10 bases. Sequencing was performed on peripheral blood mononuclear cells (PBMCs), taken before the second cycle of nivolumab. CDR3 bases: TGTGCCAGCAGTCCGGACAGGGGGGAAGATACGCAGTATTTT. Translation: CASSPDRGEDTQYF.